Given below is one T cell receptor beta chain in context. No antigen is known for it. These data are taken from a study of T cells in Graves' hyperthyroidism and ophthalmopathy. Germline V CDR1 and CDR2: MDHEN, SYDVKM. The CDR3 length is 15 residues. V shed 7 bases, J shed 3 bases, and the junction held 10 bases outside the gene matches. Regions amplified from RNA transcripts were the TCR beta CDR3 regions. HTBI primers were employed in a first-round RT-PCR of the TCR CDR3. TCRdb reprocessed the multiplex PCR reads with MiXCR, giving one entry per CDR3 protein. This sample has hundreds of thousands of distinct CDR3 sequences, with about 20% found just once. For ophthalmopathy patients, the Clinical Activity Score was at least 3 and the NOSPECS grade at least 4; duration was under 3 months. Findings of the study overall: Among thyroid clonotypes expanded above 0.001, most also appeared in blood. Stable hyperthyroidism was separated from ophthalmopathy by a model based on 13 V-J features.

This chain joins TRBV28 and TRBJ2-7; 9 bases map to TRBD2. This receptor was identified in a man aged 30 to 45 with Graves' ophthalmopathy. Sequencing was carried out using blood. The CDR3 spells CASTSSGRTRYEQYF. CDR3 sequence (DNA): TGTGCCAGCACCAGTAGCGGGAGAACTCGCTACGAGCAGTACTTC.